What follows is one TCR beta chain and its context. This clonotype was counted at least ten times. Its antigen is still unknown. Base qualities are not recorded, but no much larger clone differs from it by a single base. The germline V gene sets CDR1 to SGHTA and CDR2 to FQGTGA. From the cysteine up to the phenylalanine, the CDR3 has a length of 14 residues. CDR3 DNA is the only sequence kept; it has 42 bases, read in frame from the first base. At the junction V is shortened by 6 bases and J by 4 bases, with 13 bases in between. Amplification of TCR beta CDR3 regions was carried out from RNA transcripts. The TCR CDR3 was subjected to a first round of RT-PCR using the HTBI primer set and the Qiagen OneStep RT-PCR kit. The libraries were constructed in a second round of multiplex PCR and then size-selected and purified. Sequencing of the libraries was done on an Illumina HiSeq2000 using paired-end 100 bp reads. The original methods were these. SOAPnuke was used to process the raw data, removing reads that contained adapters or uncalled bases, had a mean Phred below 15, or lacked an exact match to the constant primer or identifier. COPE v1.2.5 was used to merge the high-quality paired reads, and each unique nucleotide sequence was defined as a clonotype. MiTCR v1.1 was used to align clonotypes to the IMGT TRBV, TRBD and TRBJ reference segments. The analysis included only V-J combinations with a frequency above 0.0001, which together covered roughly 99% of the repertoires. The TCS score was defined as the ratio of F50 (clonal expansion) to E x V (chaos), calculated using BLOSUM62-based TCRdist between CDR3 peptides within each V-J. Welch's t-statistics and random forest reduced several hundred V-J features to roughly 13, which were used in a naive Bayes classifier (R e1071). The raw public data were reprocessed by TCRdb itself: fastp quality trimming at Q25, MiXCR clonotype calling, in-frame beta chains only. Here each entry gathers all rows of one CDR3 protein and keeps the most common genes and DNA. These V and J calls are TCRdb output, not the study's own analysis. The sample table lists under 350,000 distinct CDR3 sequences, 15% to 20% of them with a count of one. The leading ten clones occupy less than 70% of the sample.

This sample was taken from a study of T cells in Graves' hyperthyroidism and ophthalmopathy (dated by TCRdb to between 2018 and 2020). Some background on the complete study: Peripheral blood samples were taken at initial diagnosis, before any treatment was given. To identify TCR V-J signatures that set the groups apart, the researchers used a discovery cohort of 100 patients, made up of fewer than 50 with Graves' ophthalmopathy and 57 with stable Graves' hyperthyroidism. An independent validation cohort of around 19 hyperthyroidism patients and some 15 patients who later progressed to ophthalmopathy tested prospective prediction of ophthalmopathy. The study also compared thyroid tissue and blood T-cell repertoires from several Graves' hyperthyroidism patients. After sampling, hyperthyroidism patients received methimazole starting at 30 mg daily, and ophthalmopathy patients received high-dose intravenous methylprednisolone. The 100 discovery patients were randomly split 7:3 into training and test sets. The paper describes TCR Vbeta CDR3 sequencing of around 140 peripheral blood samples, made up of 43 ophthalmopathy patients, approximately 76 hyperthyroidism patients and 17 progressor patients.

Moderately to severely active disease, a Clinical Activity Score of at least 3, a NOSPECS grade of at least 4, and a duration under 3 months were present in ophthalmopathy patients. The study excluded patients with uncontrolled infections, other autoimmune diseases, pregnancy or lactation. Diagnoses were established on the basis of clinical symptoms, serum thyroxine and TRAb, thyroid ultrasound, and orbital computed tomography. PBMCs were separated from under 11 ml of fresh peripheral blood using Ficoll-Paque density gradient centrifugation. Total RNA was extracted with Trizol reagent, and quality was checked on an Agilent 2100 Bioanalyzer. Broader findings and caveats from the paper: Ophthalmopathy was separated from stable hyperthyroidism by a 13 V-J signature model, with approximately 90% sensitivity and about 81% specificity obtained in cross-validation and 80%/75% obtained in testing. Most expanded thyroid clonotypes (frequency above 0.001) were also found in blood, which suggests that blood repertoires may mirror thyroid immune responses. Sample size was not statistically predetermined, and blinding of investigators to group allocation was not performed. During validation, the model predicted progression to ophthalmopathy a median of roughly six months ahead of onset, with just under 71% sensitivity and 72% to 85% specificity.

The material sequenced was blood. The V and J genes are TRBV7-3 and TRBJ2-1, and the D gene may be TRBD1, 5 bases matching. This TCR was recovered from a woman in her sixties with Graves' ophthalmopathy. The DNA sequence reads TGTGCCAGCAGTCGCGCCGACAGATACAATGAGCAGTTCTTC. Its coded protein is CASSRADRYNEQFF.